This T cell receptor beta chain was profiled in a study of blood T cell repertoires in COVID-19. On the study more broadly: COVID-19 samples, acute and convalescent, were from the United States, Italy and Spain.

In the study's own analysis: From reference gene primer amplification, estimates of nucleated cell counts were derived. Profiled with immunoSEQ multiplex PCR; TCRdb holds only in-frame clones, not every one. The DNA gave D and trimming, while V, J and clone size come from that table. The profile shows about 43,000 clones, 65% to 85% of them singletons. Germline lookup yields CDR1 SGHTA and CDR2 FQGNSA. This CDR3 contains 14 residues. The V segment lost 5 bases and the J segment 9 bases; nucleotides outside the gene matches: 8. The sample taken for sequencing was peripheral blood. This TCR was recovered from an elderly man in a cohort sampled during active COVID-19. This chain connects TRBV7-2 to TRBJ2-2; TRBD1 agrees at 8 bases. In DNA, the CDR3 is TGTGCCAGCAGCACGTGGACAGGGACAAGGGAGCTGTTTTTT. Translation gives CASSTWTGTRELFF.